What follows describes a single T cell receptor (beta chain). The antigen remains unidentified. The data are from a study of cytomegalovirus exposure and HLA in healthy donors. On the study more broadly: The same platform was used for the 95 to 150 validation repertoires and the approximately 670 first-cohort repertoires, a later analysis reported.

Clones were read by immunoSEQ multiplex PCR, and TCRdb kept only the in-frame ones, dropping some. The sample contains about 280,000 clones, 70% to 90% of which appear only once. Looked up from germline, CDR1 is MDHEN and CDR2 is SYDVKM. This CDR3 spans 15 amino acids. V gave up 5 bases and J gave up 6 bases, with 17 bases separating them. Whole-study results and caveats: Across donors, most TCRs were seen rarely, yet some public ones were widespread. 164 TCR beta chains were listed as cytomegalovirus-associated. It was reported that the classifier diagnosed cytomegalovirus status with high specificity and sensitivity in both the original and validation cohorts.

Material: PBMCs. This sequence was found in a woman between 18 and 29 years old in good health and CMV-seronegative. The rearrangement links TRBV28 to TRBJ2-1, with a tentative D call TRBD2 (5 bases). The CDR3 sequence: CASSPQSGGSNEQFF. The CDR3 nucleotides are TGTGCCAGCAGTCCCCAGAGCGGAGGTTCCAATGAGCAGTTCTTC.